A selection of T cell receptor beta chains follows, all from one sample in a study of blood T cell repertoires in COVID-19. This table comes from immunoSEQ multiplex PCR, and its TCRdb copy is limited to in-frame clones, with some not included. The sample includes about 36,000 clones, about 82% of them seen just once. The sample taken for sequencing was peripheral blood. These receptors were collected from a man aged 50-60 years with active COVID-19. Each CDR3 is given with its conserved first and last residue. A D gene is named only where the DNA matches it firmly.

J gene	V gene	D gene	CDR3 protein
TRBJ2-7	TRBV7-2	-	CASSHTSSEQYF
TRBJ1-2	TRBV19	TRBD1	CASRPGTGYGYTF
TRBJ2-2	TRBV7-6	TRBD2	CASSPRISGGGNTGELFF
TRBJ2-5	TRBV18	-	CASNPGPTKRETQYF
TRBJ1-5	TRBV4-1	-	CASSQDSGHQPQHF
TRBJ1-4	TRBV28	-	CASSRGGSDLLRYEKLFF
TRBJ2-7	TRBV29-1	TRBD1	CSYTTGGRYEQYF
TRBJ2-2	TRBV3-1/TRBV3-2	-	CASSRGVAGELFF
TRBJ2-1	TRBV27	TRBD1	CASRPGQGLYNEQFF
TRBJ2-7	TRBV7-2	-	CASSFFDRAYEQYF
TRBJ2-3	TRBV5-5	-	CASSLTTPPYTQYF
TRBJ1-1	TRBV10-2	-	CASLLGGVGTEAFF
TRBJ2-7	TRBV2	-	CASGTGLREQYF
TRBJ1-5	TRBV6-5	-	CASALRVGNQPQHF
TRBJ2-5	TRBV21-1	-	CASSKGTSGAGTQYF
TRBJ2-4	TRBV2	-	CASSPDRSSAKNIQYF
TRBJ1-2	TRBV7-2	-	CASSLSGVEGSYTF
TRBJ1-4	TRBV2	-	CASSTGLSDEKLFF
TRBJ1-2	TRBV24-1	TRBD1	CATSDTTGYGYTF
TRBJ1-1	TRBV7-8	-	CASSFWQGSTEAFF
TRBJ1-6	TRBV5-8	TRBD1	CASSLGQGYRSPLHF
TRBJ2-7	TRBV6-6	-	CASSSGGLISYEQYF
TRBJ2-1	TRBV7-8	-	CASSLVGPGLYNEQFF
TRBJ2-5	TRBV7-8	TRBD2	CASSLSGGVGETQYF
TRBJ2-7	TRBV5-5	-	CASSFRTGPGLKAYEQYF
TRBJ1-5	TRBV4-1	-	CASSLDSFGNQPQHF
TRBJ1-6	TRBV2	TRBD1	CASRPGQGLSSYNSPLHF
TRBJ2-2	TRBV5-6	TRBD2	CASSFPSGGATGELFF
TRBJ1-4	TRBV18	TRBD1	CASSPGTGGLSEKLFF
TRBJ2-1	TRBV6-2/TRBV6-3	TRBD1	CASSHRGAYNEQFF